The 2 T cell receptor beta chains given below trace back to one sample, sequenced in a study of cytomegalovirus exposure and HLA in healthy donors. The method was immunoSEQ multiplex PCR; TCRdb's version includes in-frame clones alone and lacks a portion of them. Of more than 250,000 clones detected, around 90% appear once; the ten largest clones hold approximately 3.1%. The material sequenced was PBMCs. These receptors were collected from a woman aged 25-40 years in good health and CMV-seronegative.

This chain joins TRBV27 and TRBJ2-1; D perhaps matches TRBD1 (5 bases). CDR3 length: 14 residues. Trimming removed 3 bases at V and 8 bases at J, with 14 bases between. CDR1 is MNHEY, CDR2 SMNVEV, per germline (reference sequence). CDR3 sequence (DNA): TGTGCCAGCAGTTTCCCGGCAGGGTCTGATGAGCAGTTCTTC. Protein sequence: CASSFPAGSDEQFF.

This clone was found a few times. This CDR3 is CASSRTNEKLFF. The CDR3 DNA sequence: TGTGCCAGTAGTCGCACTAATGAAAAACTGTTTTTT. V and J are TRBV19 and TRBJ1-4; D not resolved. V lost 5 bases and J lost 2, with 3 bases in between. Per germline, CDR1 LNHDA and CDR2 SQIVND (reference sequence). The CDR3 has 12 residues. The entire variable domain, with the rest obtained from reference TRBV19 and TRBJ1-4, is as follows: DGGITQSPKYLFRKEGQNVTLSCEQNLNHDAMYWYRQDPGQGLRLIYYSQIVNDFQKGDIAEGYSVSREKKESFPLTVTSAQKNPTAFYLCASSRTNEKLFFGSGTQLSVL.